The sequence of this T cell receptor (beta chain) was determined in a study of blood T cell repertoires in COVID-19. Across the whole study: PBMCs, B-cell-depleted T cells, or T cells provided the cDNA or gDNA that made up the material.

The repertoire was sequenced with immunoSEQ multiplex PCR; TCRdb's copy has only in-frame clones and lacks some. The sample lists 200,000 to 250,000 clones, about nine tenths occurring once. The CDR3 is 15 amino acids. V lost 1 base to trimming and J lost 3 bases, with 12 bases between them. Germline loops: CDR1 SGHTA, CDR2 FQGNSA. This clone was seen just once. This clonotype was obtained from a man at least 80 years old with acute or convalescent COVID-19. Sequencing used peripheral blood. The J gene is TRBJ1-1, the V gene TRBV7-2; a possible D gene is TRBD1 (5 bases). The CDR3 region has the DNA TGTGCCAGCAGCTTAGAATTTAGGGGTGACACTGAAGCTTTCTTT. It encodes CASSLEFRGDTEAFF.